The following is a TCR beta chain sequence with its context. Repertoires were generated with immunoSEQ multiplex PCR, while TCRdb's copy carries only in-frame clones and drops some. Of 40,000 to 65,000 clones in the sample, just over 85% were seen once. The sample belongs to a study of blood T cell repertoires in COVID-19. CDR3 length: 14 amino acids. The germline gives CDR1 SGHTA, CDR2 FQGTGA. Unmatched junction bases numbered 4, after V lost 1 base and J lost 7 bases. The chain links TRBV7-3 to TRBJ2-3, with 8 nucleotides matching TRBD2. The clonotype was recovered from a man aged 65 to 85 with active COVID-19. Sequenced: peripheral blood. The chain's CDR3 is CASSLSAGGNTQYF. DNA of the CDR3: TGTGCCAGCAGCTTAAGCGCGGGGGGAAATACGCAGTATTTT.